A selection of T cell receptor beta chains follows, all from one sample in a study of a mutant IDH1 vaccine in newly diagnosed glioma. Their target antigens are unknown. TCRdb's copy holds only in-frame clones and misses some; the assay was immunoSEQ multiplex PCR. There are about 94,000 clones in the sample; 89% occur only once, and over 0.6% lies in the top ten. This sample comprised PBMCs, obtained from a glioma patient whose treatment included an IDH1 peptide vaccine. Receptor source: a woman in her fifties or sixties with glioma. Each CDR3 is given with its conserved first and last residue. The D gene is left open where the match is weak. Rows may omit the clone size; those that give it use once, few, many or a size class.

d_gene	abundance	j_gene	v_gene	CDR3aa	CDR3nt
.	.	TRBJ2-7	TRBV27	CASSLYGAVSYEQYF	TGTGCCAGCAGTTTATACGGGGCGGTTTCCTACGAGCAGTACTTC
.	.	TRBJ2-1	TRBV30	CAWSVGSYNEQFF	TGTGCCTGGAGTGTCGGTTCCTACAATGAGCAGTTCTTC
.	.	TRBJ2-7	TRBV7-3	CASSLVRGYEQYF	TGTGCCAGCAGCTTAGTACGGGGCTACGAGCAGTACTTC
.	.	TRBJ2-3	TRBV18	CASSDRSTDTQYF	TGTGCCAGCTCCGACCGGAGCACAGATACGCAGTATTTT
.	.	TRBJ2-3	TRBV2	CASSGPQGILSTDTQYF	TGTGCCAGCAGTGGACCCCAGGGGATACTAAGCACAGATACGCAGTATTTT
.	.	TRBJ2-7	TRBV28	CASRGSGPYEQYF	TGTGCCAGCAGGGGGTCAGGGCCCTACGAGCAGTACTTC
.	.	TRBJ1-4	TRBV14	CASSRRGVNEKLFF	TGTGCCAGCAGCCGCAGGGGAGTGAATGAAAAACTGTTTTTT
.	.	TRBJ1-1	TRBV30	CAWTYGTEAFF	TGTGCCTGGACCTACGGGACTGAAGCTTTCTTT
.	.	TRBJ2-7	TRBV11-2	CASSRGPNYEQYF	TGTGCCAGCAGCCGCGGGCCGAACTACGAGCAGTACTTC
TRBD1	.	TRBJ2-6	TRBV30	CACSRVVRTGGSGANVLTF	TGTGCCTGTAGTAGGGTGGTGAGGACAGGGGGATCTGGGGCCAACGTCCTGACTTTC
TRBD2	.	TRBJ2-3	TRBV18	CASSPGLAGGRGTDTQYF	TGTGCCAGCTCACCGGGACTAGCGGGAGGGCGAGGCACAGATACGCAGTATTTT
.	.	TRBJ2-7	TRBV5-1	CASSRDLSLEQYF	TGCGCCAGCAGCCGGGACCTATCCTTGGAGCAGTACTTC
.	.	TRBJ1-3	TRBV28	CASSIRTSGNTIYF	TGTGCCAGCAGCATCAGAACCTCTGGAAACACCATATATTTT
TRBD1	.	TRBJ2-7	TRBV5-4	CASSPGQARTYEQYF	TGTGCCAGCAGCCCGGGACAGGCTAGAACCTACGAGCAGTACTTC
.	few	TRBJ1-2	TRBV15	CATSTGAEGYTF	TGTGCCACCAGCACGGGGGCGGAAGGCTACACCTTC
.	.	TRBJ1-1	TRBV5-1	CASSLGMGDTEAFF	TGCGCCAGCAGCTTGGGAATGGGGGACACTGAAGCTTTCTTT
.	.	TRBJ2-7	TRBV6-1	CASSVDKAEDEQYF	TGTGCCAGCAGTGTTGACAAGGCGGAGGACGAGCAGTACTTC
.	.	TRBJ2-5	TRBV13	CASSSASRGGTQYF	TGTGCCAGCAGCTCAGCCTCGAGGGGCGGGACCCAGTACTTC
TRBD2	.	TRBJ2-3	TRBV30	CAWSRLTSGRADTQYF	TGTGCCTGGAGCCGACTAACTAGCGGGAGGGCGGATACGCAGTATTTT
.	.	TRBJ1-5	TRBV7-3	CASSFADRRHLYSNQPQHF	TGTGCCAGCAGCTTTGCCGACCGCCGACATCTTTATAGCAATCAGCCCCAGCATTTT
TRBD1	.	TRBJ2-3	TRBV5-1	CASSSQGQGVDTQYF	TGCGCCAGCAGCTCGCAGGGACAGGGGGTAGATACGCAGTATTTT
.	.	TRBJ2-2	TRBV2	CASNRPENTGELFF	TGTGCCAGCAACCGGCCAGAGAACACCGGGGAGCTGTTTTTT
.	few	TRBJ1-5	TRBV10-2	CASGSRGLGPQHF	TGCGCCAGCGGGTCGCGGGGGTTAGGGCCCCAGCATTTT
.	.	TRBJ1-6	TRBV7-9	CASSHRDRYSPLHF	TGTGCCAGCAGCCACCGGGATCGTTATTCACCCCTCCACTTT
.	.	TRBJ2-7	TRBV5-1	CASSLMGDHEQYF	TGCGCCAGCAGCTTGATGGGGGACCACGAGCAGTACTTC
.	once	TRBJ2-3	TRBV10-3	CATAPGGDTQYF	TGTGCCACTGCCCCCGGCGGGGATACGCAGTATTTT
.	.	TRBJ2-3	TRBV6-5	CASSYAGSSTDTQYF	TGTGCCAGCAGTTACGCAGGATCTAGCACAGATACGCAGTATTTT
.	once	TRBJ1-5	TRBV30	CAWGLYSNQPQHF	TGTGCCTGGGGGTTATATAGCAATCAGCCCCAGCATTTT
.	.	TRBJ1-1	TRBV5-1	CASSFQVMNTEAFF	TGCGCCAGCAGCTTCCAGGTTATGAACACTGAAGCTTTCTTT